A single TCR beta chain is shown here with its context. The antigen it recognizes is unknown. No much larger clonotype is one base removed from it; base qualities were not supplied. Sequencing used an Illumina HiSeq 1500. In TCRdb, the public reads were trimmed at Q25 with fastp and aligned with MiXCR, with productive beta chains retained. Each record represents a unique CDR3 protein, reported with the most common genes and DNA among its rows. This sample lists 300,000 to 450,000 distinct CDR3 sequences; about a sixth were detected once. The ten largest clones represent 8.7% of the sample. This entry belongs to a study of T cell repertoires in cytomegalovirus infection (dated by TCRdb to the late 2010s). Study-wide context: The HLA type of each donor mattered for the analysis, because public TCR beta signatures pointed to carriage of CMV infection along with the matching HLA type.

What the research found in general, with its limitations: In both this cohort and an independent roughly 350-donor cohort, the cumulative frequency of public TCR beta family members distinguished carriers of CMV infection plus the relevant HLA type. In the ex vivo response, HLA-C-restricted CMV-specific TCR beta clonotypes were dominant, and in two of eight donors the single most frequent clonotype came from this HLA-C-restricted group.

The specimen was PBMCs. The clonotype was recovered from a human donor in good health (CMV status not recorded). Some clones in this sample may be carry-over from other donors' samples.

This receptor has the CDR3 CAALASTDTQYF. The DNA sequence is given as TGTGCCGCCCTGGCTAGCACAGATACGCAGTATTTT. Recombination joined TRBV12-3 or TRBV12-4 with TRBJ2-3, with an unclear D gene assignment. Trimming costs V 11 bases and J 0 bases, and their ends lie 9 bases apart. The CDR3 holds 12 amino acids from the cysteine to the phenylalanine. Just CDR3 DNA is preserved here, 36 bases in frame from base 1.